Sequencing of this T cell receptor beta chain was carried out in a study of control samples from healthy donors and cancer patients. This clone showed up just once. Generated by immunoSEQ multiplex PCR, the TCRdb table keeps only in-frame clones and is missing some. The sample lists about 160,000 clones; roughly 94% were seen once. Sequenced sample: PBMCs. The clonotype comes from a man aged 55 to 69 with colorectal cancer.

CDR3 coding DNA: TGTGCCAGCAGGGGCGGAACTACCGGGGAGCTGTTTTTT. This encodes CASRGGTTGELFF. The chain combines TRBV7-9 with TRBJ2-2; D gene ambiguous. The ends were cut back, 6 bases at V and 5 bases at J, with 10 bases in the middle. Germline V lookup: CDR1 SEHNR, CDR2 FQNEAQ (reference sequence). This CDR3 is built from 13 residues.